This T cell receptor beta chain was found in a study of Graves' ophthalmopathy and Graves' hyperthyroidism. Ophthalmopathy donors' eye disease showed moderate-to-severe activity, CAS of at least 3, NOSPECS of at least 4 and duration under 3 months. Each diagnosis was determined on the basis of clinical symptoms, serum thyroxine, TRAb, thyroid ultrasound and orbital computed tomography. The CDR3 extends over 14 amino acids. The V end lost 3 bases, the J end lost 6 bases, and 14 bases lay between the germline ends. RNA served as the template for amplifying TCR beta CDR3 regions. The workflow started with a first-round RT-PCR run with HTBI primers and then moved on to a second-round multiplex PCR. Using its own MiXCR run on the multiplex PCR reads, TCRdb lists one record per CDR3 protein. The sample yields roughly 300,000 distinct CDR3 sequences, around a sixth seen once.

The sample consisted of peripheral blood. The sequence came from an adult man with Graves' ophthalmopathy. This rearrangement joins TRBV12-3 or TRBV12-4 to TRBJ1-1; D might be TRBD1 (5 bases). CDR3 loop: CASSFSGPFAEAFF. DNA of the CDR3: TGTGCCAGCAGTTTCTCGGGGCCCTTCGCTGAAGCTTTCTTT.